Listed below are T cell receptor beta chains from one sample, sequenced in a study of shared clonotypes between healthy human individuals. The assay was immunoSEQ multiplex PCR, and TCRdb's table has in-frame clones only and misses some. The sample contains about 800,000 clones, just over 95% of which appear only once. The sequenced sample was naive CD8+ T cells sorted from blood. The receptors shown here come from a man aged 25-40 years in good health. The CDR3 runs from the conserved cysteine through the conserved F or W.

j_call v_call cdr3_aa
TRBJ2-3 TRBV29-1 CSVVSGVDSTDTQYF
TRBJ2-5 TRBV5-1 CASSPGLAETQYF
TRBJ2-1 TRBV7-9 CASSLRGPLSDNEQFF
TRBJ1-3 TRBV18 CASSDQFSGNTIYF
TRBJ2-7 TRBV7-2 CASSLVYGLQYF
TRBJ1-3 TRBV4-1 CASSQVGTAPSGNTIYF
TRBJ2-7 TRBV11-2 CASSSHRDPLYEQYF
TRBJ1-3 TRBV6-1 CASSEALGGISGNTIYF
TRBJ2-3 TRBV7-9 CASSLVSGSWDTQYF
TRBJ1-1 TRBV19 CASSIGIGEAFF
TRBJ2-1 TRBV9 CASSVQVDEQFF
TRBJ2-7 TRBV7-9 CASSLWSGTGGHEQYF
TRBJ2-3 TRBV5-1 CASSAPRDTDTDTQYF
TRBJ2-1 TRBV7-2 CASSGGWGNEQFF
TRBJ2-2 TRBV4-1 CASINSVGHKGTGELFF
TRBJ2-7 TRBV7-9 CASSGQGVTSDPYEQYF
TRBJ2-2 TRBV4-1 CASSQDFGTLNTGELFF
TRBJ2-7 TRBV4-2 CASSQDRSSGIYEQYF
TRBJ2-7 TRBV5-1 CASSLYTSSYEQYF
TRBJ2-1 TRBV7-9 CASSARAGSNEQFF
TRBJ2-2 TRBV7-2 CASSRRTGRLTAGELFF
TRBJ2-7 TRBV19 CASSGGLFGYEQYF
TRBJ2-3 TRBV29-1 CSVGTGVTDTQYF
TRBJ2-3 TRBV7-2 CASSLFGLRSTDTQYF
TRBJ2-7 TRBV29-1 CSVKGQLAGEEQYF
TRBJ2-7 TRBV18 CASSLGQGAYEQYF
TRBJ2-3 TRBV11-1 CASSPGLVADTQYF
TRBJ2-5 TRBV5-1 CASSLSPQRNAKETQYF
TRBJ2-5 TRBV7-9 CASSLDSTPQETQYF
TRBJ2-7 TRBV6-1 CASSETHAYEQYF
TRBJ2-7 TRBV4-1 CASSWTSGSSYEQYF
TRBJ1-5 TRBV27 CASGHRGLNQPQHF
TRBJ2-7 TRBV27 CASSLYPTGTEQYF
TRBJ1-5 TRBV19 CASCPGTGGDQPQHF
TRBJ1-2 TRBV15 CATSMPPAVSYTF
TRBJ1-1 TRBV9 CASSANGNTEAFF
TRBJ2-7 TRBV7-6 CASSSWTGTGTDEQYF
TRBJ2-1 TRBV6-5 CASRDGYNEQFF
TRBJ2-1 TRBV7-6 CASSSISTSGRENNEQFF
TRBJ2-7 TRBV28 CASSLNSPGDEQYF
TRBJ2-1 TRBV7-8 CASSLREGTASYNEQFF
TRBJ2-5 TRBV7-9 CASSAYGTEETQYF
TRBJ2-7 TRBV27 CASSLSAGQLTYEQYF
TRBJ2-2 TRBV7-9 CASSLIRDSTGELFF
TRBJ2-1 TRBV7-9 CASSLGQGAGEQFF
TRBJ2-1 TRBV25-1 CASSGASGLSYNEQFF